These 23 T cell receptor beta chains originate from one sample sequenced in a study of blood T cells in healthy people across ages (dated by TCRdb to the mid-2010s). Library method: 5' RACE. These reads were obtained on an Illumina HiSeq 2500. A second roughly 6 to 12 cycle PCR used a sample-barcoded 5' primer and a J-beta primer mix. The raw public reads went through TCRdb reprocessing: fastp at Q25, MiXCR clone calling, in-frame beta chains kept. Every distinct CDR3 protein forms one entry, paired with its most common genes and DNA. The sample data list about 1,800,000 distinct CDR3 sequences, and roughly 27% of these were observed just once. Of the sample, 7.7% falls within the top ten clones. The material sequenced was blood. Source of these receptors: a young woman in good health.

This clonotype was observed at least ten times. The CDR3 protein is CASSFGLAGGEQYF. The CDR3 DNA reads as TGTGCCAGCAGTTTCGGTTTAGCGGGGGGCGAGCAGTACTTC. The genes are TRBV27 and TRBJ2-7; 10 bases are shared with TRBD2. Germline-derived CDR1 and CDR2 are MNHEY and SMNVEV (reference sequence). Germline trimming cut 3 bases from V and 6 bases from J; bases unmatched to any gene: 5. The CDR3 is made up of 14 amino acids.

This clonotype was seen a few times. The rearrangement links TRBV2 to TRBJ1-4, with D unclear. CDR1 SNHLY and CDR2 FYNNEI come from the germline V gene. The CDR3 runs to 15 residues. Trimming removed 7 bases from V and 3 bases from J, with 15 bases in between. DNA of the CDR3: TGTGCCAGCATTCCGGGCCTCGGGCCTAATGAAAAACTGTTTTTT. This encodes CASIPGLGPNEKLFF.

As regards this clonotype: The germline gene is not matched at one end of the junction; a read error may be the cause. The rearrangement links TRBV7-7 to TRBJ2-7; perhaps TRBD1 as D (6 bases). This CDR3 is built from 17 residues. Germline loops: CDR1 SSHAT, CDR2 FNYEAQ (reference sequence). The DNA for the CDR3 is TGTGCCAGCAGCTTAGGACCTGGCTGGACAGACCAGTACGGGCAGTACTTC. Translation gives CASSLGPGWTDQYGQYF. The variable domain in full, completed from reference TRBV7-7 and TRBJ2-7, reads GAGVSQSPRYKVTKRGQDVTLRCDPISSHATLYWYQQALGQGPEFLTYFNYEAQPDKSGLPSDRFSAERPEGSISTLTIQRTEQRDSAMYRCASSLGPGWTDQYGQYFGPGTRLTVT.

The chain carries TRBV20-1 and TRBJ1-2; the D is unclear. Germline CDR1 is DFQATT and CDR2 is SNEGSKA (reference sequence). The CDR3 extends over 15 amino acids. Trimming pared 3 bases from V and 4 bases from J, leaving 18 bases between. The CDR3 DNA reads as TGCAGTGCTAGCCCCACGGTTTACCCTGGCTATGGCTACACCTTC. Residues: CSASPTVYPGYGYTF.

This clonotype was seen a handful of times. This rearrangement joins TRBV7-9 to TRBJ2-7, with TRBD2 identical over 7 bases. J was trimmed by 2 bases and V by 3 bases; bases with no gene match: 13. The CDR3 extends over 17 amino acids. Germline V gene lookup returns CDR1 SEHNR and CDR2 FQNEAQ (reference sequence). In nucleotides, the CDR3 is TGTGCCAGCAGCTTTCCTGGCGGGAGTCCCGAAGCCTACGAGCAGTACTTC. Protein sequence: CASSFPGGSPEAYEQYF.

Comments on this clonotype: The germline gene is not matched at one end of the junction; a read error may be the cause. This chain links TRBV18 with TRBJ2-7; D is possibly TRBD1 (6 bases). Germline V CDR1 and CDR2: KGHSH, LQKENI. The CDR3 runs 13 residues. The DNA of the CDR3 is TGTGCCAGCTCACCGACAGGCTCCTACGAGCACTACTTC. This translates into CASSPTGSYEHYF.

The rearrangement uses TRBV24-1 and TRBJ2-6; D is unclear. The V gene lost 0 bases and the J gene lost 4 bases, with 9 bases spanning the gap. The CDR3 runs to 16 residues. Per the germline V gene, CDR1 is KGHDR and CDR2 is SFDVKD. CDR3 sequence (DNA): TGTGCCACCAGTGATTTGGACTTCATAGGGGCCAACGTCCTGACTTTC. Amino acids: CATSDLDFIGANVLTF.

This clonotype was observed many times. The J gene is TRBJ2-5, the V gene TRBV20-1, with D unclear. Germline V gene lookup returns CDR1 DFQATT and CDR2 SNEGSKA (reference sequence). The CDR3 consists of 14 residues. V was shortened by 2 bases and J by 1 base, with 11 bases between the two germline ends. The CDR3 loop reads CSARTMGIQETQYF. Written as DNA, the CDR3 is TGCAGTGCTAGAACGATGGGAATCCAAGAGACCCAGTACTTC.

The rearrangement joins TRBV9 to TRBJ2-1, with 7 nucleotides matching TRBD2. After removal of 0 bases from V and 8 bases from J, the junction contained 8 bases not matched to a gene. The germline V gene encodes CDR1 SGDLS and CDR2 YYNGEE. The CDR3 is made up of 15 amino acids. CDR3 residues: CASSVEPGGRDEQFF. The CDR3 coding sequence is TGTGCCAGCAGCGTAGAGCCGGGAGGCAGGGATGAGCAGTTCTTC.

The chain links TRBV14 to TRBJ2-1; TRBD2 is a possible D gene (5 bases). The germline V gene encodes CDR1 SGHDN and CDR2 FVKESK. This CDR3 spans 12 amino acids. V lost 4 bases and J lost 12, with 13 bases in between. The CDR3 coding sequence is TGTGCCAGCAGCCCCAGGAGGACTGTGCAGTTCTTC. This gives the protein CASSPRRTVQFF.

This clonotype was counted between two and nine times. The chain combines TRBV27 with TRBJ1-5, with D possibly matching TRBD1 (5 bases). V lost 2 bases to trimming and J lost 1 base, with 9 bases between them. The CDR3 totals 15 residues. Germline V gene lookup returns CDR1 MNHEY and CDR2 SMNVEV (reference sequence). CDR3 sequence (DNA): TGTGCCAGCAGTTTAGATAAGGGGAGCAATCAGCCCCAGCATTTT. Translation gives CASSLDKGSNQPQHF.

The table lists this clonotype with a few counts. The chain joins TRBV7-9 to TRBJ2-1; 10 bases match TRBD2. Germline CDR1 is SEHNR and CDR2 is FQNEAQ (reference sequence). The V and J ends lost 5 bases and 9 bases, in that order; junction bases with no gene match: 10. The CDR3 has 15 amino acids. The CDR3 loop reads CASSLGGLAMSEQFF. The CDR3 nucleotides are TGTGCCAGCAGCCTCGGGGGACTAGCGATGAGTGAGCAGTTCTTC.

The chain has TRBV12-3 or TRBV12-4 and TRBJ2-1; 7 positions match TRBD2. The CDR3 covers 13 residues. The junction had 10 bases not matched to a gene; V was cut back by 5 bases and J by 12 bases. The DNA of the CDR3 is TGTGCCAGCAGTCCTGGGACTAATTTGGGGCAGTTCTTC. Its protein product is CASSPGTNLGQFF.

This clonotype was seen only a few times. This chain joins TRBV29-1 and TRBJ1-4; D gene uncertain. The CDR3 totals 11 residues. Germline CDR1 SQVTM, CDR2 ANQGSEA. V was clipped by 5 bases and J by 11 bases, with 12 bases between them. The CDR3, as DNA: TGCAGCGTTCTCTCGGTTTTTAAACTGTTTTTT. It translates to CSVLSVFKLFF.

This chain links TRBV28 with TRBJ1-1; tentative D call: TRBD1 (5 bases). The CDR3 is made up of 14 amino acids. Germline V gene sequence: CDR1 MDHEN, CDR2 SYDVKM. Deletions cut 2 bases from V and 6 bases from J, with 13 bases between. The CDR3 sequence: CASSLGSTGPEAFF. The CDR3 coding sequence is TGTGCCAGCAGTTTAGGCTCAACAGGACCTGAAGCTTTCTTT.

This clonotype came up many times. The chain uses TRBV7-2 and TRBJ2-3; D is uncertain. V lost 4 bases to trimming and J lost 7 bases, with 6 bases between them. Germline V lookup: CDR1 SGHTA, CDR2 FQGNSA. The CDR3 contains 11 residues. CDR3 in amino acids: CASSSGNTQYF. The CDR3 nucleotides are TGTGCCAGCAGCTCAGGAAATACGCAGTATTTT. Looking up the rest from reference TRBV7-2 and TRBJ2-3 gives the full variable domain: GAGVSQSPSNKVTEKGKDVELRCDPISGHTALYWYRQSLGQGLEFLIYFQGNSAPDKSGLPSDRFSAERTGGSVSTLTIQRTQQEDSAVYLCASSSGNTQYFGPGTRLTVL.

This sequence joins TRBV24-1 and TRBJ2-5; 9 nucleotides align to TRBD2. The CDR3 length is 16 residues. V dropped 5 bases and J dropped 11; count of bases not matched to a gene: 17. Looked up from germline, CDR1 is KGHDR and CDR2 is SFDVKD. The CDR3, as DNA: TGTGCCACCAGTGCCGGCGTGTTAGCGGGAGAAAATGAGCAGTACTTC. The encoded protein is CATSAGVLAGENEQYF.

This chain links TRBV10-3 with TRBJ1-4; possibly TRBD1 for D (5 bases). V was pared by 0 bases and J by 8 bases, with 16 bases between. Germline V gives CDR1 ENHRY, CDR2 SYGVKD. This CDR3 is built from 16 residues. This chain's CDR3 is CAISESGDSKGEKLFF. Here the CDR3 DNA reads TGTGCCATCAGTGAGTCCGGGGACTCCAAGGGAGAAAAACTGTTTTTT.

This clonotype turned up a few times. The chain is built from TRBV3-1 and TRBJ2-5; D is undetermined. The CDR3 runs 14 residues. V was pared by 6 bases and J by 1 base, with 12 bases between. Germline-derived CDR1 and CDR2 are LGHDT and YNNKEL (reference sequence). Here the CDR3 reads CASRHSGLQETQYF. The CDR3 nucleotides read TGTGCCAGCAGGCACTCGGGTCTCCAAGAGACCCAGTACTTC.

Only a few counts were recorded for this clonotype. The CDR3 here is CASSARQRTDTQYF. CDR3 DNA sequence: TGTGCCAGCAGTGCCCGACAGAGAACAGATACGCAGTATTTT. The chain employs TRBV12-3 or TRBV12-4 and TRBJ2-3; D might be TRBD1 (5 bases). The CDR3 loop spans 14 amino acids. The V gene lost 5 bases and the J gene lost 3 bases, with 12 bases spanning the gap.

The genes are TRBV14 and TRBJ2-1, with TRBD2 matching over 9 bases. Germline lookup yields CDR1 SGHDN and CDR2 FVKESK. The CDR3 runs 16 residues. Unmatched junction bases numbered 8, after V lost 3 bases and J lost 5 bases. CDR3 sequence (DNA): TGTGCCAGCAGCCAGATTGGGACTAGCAGAAACAATGAGCAGTTCTTC. Its translation: CASSQIGTSRNNEQFF.

The chain employs TRBV6-5 and TRBJ2-7, with D tentatively TRBD1 or TRBD2 (5 bases each). Germline V gene data show CDR1 as MNHEY and CDR2 as SVGAGI. The CDR3 runs to 15 residues. Trimming took off 4 bases at V and 5 bases at J, with 18 bases between the two ends. In nucleotides, the CDR3 is TGTGCCAGCAGTTCAGACCCAGGGACGAACCACGAGCAGTACTTC. The encoded protein is CASSSDPGTNHEQYF.

The chain uses TRBV5-1 and TRBJ2-2; D remains unclear. The CDR3 extends over 15 amino acids. V gave up 0 bases and J gave up 2 bases, with 8 bases separating them. Germline lookup yields CDR1 SGHRS and CDR2 YFSETQ. For the CDR3, the DNA is TGCGCCAGCAGCTTGGTTCCGGCAAACACCGGGGAGCTGTTTTTT. Protein: CASSLVPANTGELFF.